The 23 T cell receptor beta chains presented below share a single source sample, sequenced in a study of blood T cell repertoires in COVID-19. TCRdb's table, derived via immunoSEQ multiplex PCR, lists solely in-frame clones and lacks some. There are some 200,000 clones in the sample; around 92% occur only once, and 7.5% to 10% lies in the top ten. The sequencing sample was made of PBMCs or T cells enriched from blood (not recorded which). Receptors originate from a woman younger than 30 who had recovered from COVID-19.

This rearrangement joins TRBV5-4 to TRBJ2-7; D remains ambiguous. The CDR3 is 14 amino acids. The germline V and J ends were trimmed by 1 base and 0 bases, with 8 bases remaining between them. CDR1 is SGHNT, CDR2 YYREEE, per germline (reference sequence). CDR3 residues: CASSLRVSSYEQYF. Here the CDR3 DNA reads TGTGCCAGCAGCTTGCGGGTTAGCTCCTACGAGCAGTACTTC.

CDR3 residues: CASSVVEGMGGELFF. The CDR3 DNA sequence: TGTGCCAGCAGCGTAGTGGAGGGAATGGGCGGGGAGCTGTTTTTT. This rearrangement joins TRBV9 to TRBJ2-2, with a tentative D call TRBD2 (6 bases). CDR1 and CDR2 (germline): SGDLS, YYNGEE. The V gene lost 0 bases and the J gene lost 7 bases, with 13 bases spanning the gap. The CDR3 length is 15 residues.

This chain uses TRBV24-1 with TRBJ2-1; D possibly corresponds to TRBD1 (6 bases). V was trimmed by 8 bases and J by 4 bases, leaving 20 bases between them. This CDR3 is built from 16 residues. Germline V gives CDR1 KGHDR, CDR2 SFDVKD. In DNA form, the CDR3 reads TGTGCCACCACCAGTCTCTACAAAGGGGGTTACAATGAGCAGTTCTTC. It translates to CATTSLYKGGYNEQFF.

The chain recombines TRBV6-1 with TRBJ1-2; D might be TRBD1 (6 bases). V was cut by 0 bases and J by 8 bases, with 22 bases left in between. The germline V gene has CDR1 MNHNS and CDR2 SASEGT. The CDR3 is made up of 17 amino acids. The CDR3 sequence: CASSEALKGETFMGYTF. CDR3 nucleotides: TGTGCCAGCAGTGAAGCGCTTAAGGGGGAGACCTTCATGGGCTACACCTTC.

This chain uses TRBV5-1 with TRBJ2-1, with D maybe TRBD1 (5 bases). The germline CDR1 and CDR2 sequences are SGHRS and YFSETQ. The CDR3 sequence is 12 residues long. Trimming removed 2 bases from V and 7 bases from J, with 7 bases in between. The CDR3 reads CASSFQGNEQFF. In DNA form, the CDR3 reads TGCGCCAGCAGCTTCCAGGGTAATGAGCAGTTCTTC.

This chain connects TRBV10-2 to TRBJ1-1, with 9 bases identical to TRBD1. CDR1 WSHSY and CDR2 SAAADI come from the germline V gene. The CDR3 is 15 residues long. V lost 7 bases and J lost 7; bases outside the gene matches: 13. The CDR3 nucleotides read TGCGCCAGCAATTCCGTCAAACAGGGGGCTTTTGAAGCTTTCTTT. Amino acids: CASNSVKQGAFEAFF.

The rearrangement uses TRBV9 and TRBJ1-4; 7 bases align to TRBD1. J gave up 8 bases and V 1 base, and 8 bases lay outside the gene matches. Germline CDR1 is SGDLS and CDR2 is YYNGEE. This CDR3 is 15 amino acids long. DNA for the CDR3: TGTGCCAGCAGCGTAACTACGGCAGGGGGGGAAAAACTGTTTTTT. It yields the protein CASSVTTAGGEKLFF.

The chain couples TRBV3-1 (or the pseudogene TRBV3-2) to TRBJ2-2; tentative D call: TRBD1 (5 bases). This CDR3 is 14 amino acids long. Germline CDR1 LGHDT, CDR2 YNNKEL (reference sequence). Trimming took 1 base from V and 4 from J, leaving 7 bases between them. The CDR3 DNA reads TGTGCCAGCAGCCAAGGGACATTCACCGGGGAGCTGTTTTTT. This sequence encodes CASSQGTFTGELFF.

The chain uses TRBV5-1 and TRBJ1-2; the match to TRBD1 covers 9 bases. V trimming: 5 bases; J trimming: 6 bases; junction bases outside the gene matches: 8. CDR1 is SGHRS, CDR2 YFSETQ, per germline. The CDR3 runs to 14 residues. CDR3: CASSPQGAQDGYTF. In nucleotides, the CDR3 is TGCGCCAGCAGTCCACAGGGGGCGCAAGATGGCTACACCTTC.

The gene calls are TRBV27 and TRBJ1-2; D unclear. Germline CDR1 reads MNHEY; CDR2 reads SMNVEV (reference sequence). The CDR3 runs 13 residues. V lost 5 bases and J lost 8, with 15 bases in between. The DNA for the CDR3 is TGTGCCAGCAGTGGGAGGAGTCGGCCAGGCTACACCTTC. Translating gives CASSGRSRPGYTF.

Comments on this clone: Germline and junction disagree at one end, which may indicate a read error. The V call is TRBV12-3 or TRBV12-4, the J call TRBJ1-2; D is ambiguous. CDR3 length: 13 residues. For the CDR3, the DNA is TGTGCCAGCAGTTTAGCGCAATTTCAGTCAAAGCGTTTC. The encoded protein is CASSLAQFQSKRF.

The chain combines TRBV7-6 with TRBJ1-2; 9 bases fit TRBD1. Germline V lookup: CDR1 SGHVS, CDR2 FNYEAQ. The J segment lost 10 bases and the V segment lost 1 base, leaving 16 bases of the junction unmatched. The CDR3 has 17 amino acids. The CDR3 nucleotides read TGTGCCAGCAGCTTAGGGGTGGTTTCGGGACAGGGTCGTGTCTACACCTTC. It translates to CASSLGVVSGQGRVYTF.

The V call is TRBV4-1, the J call TRBJ2-7, with TRBD1 identical over 10 bases. The CDR3 is 15 amino acids. V was pared by 6 bases and J by 2 bases, with 7 bases of the junction left unmatched. Germline loops: CDR1 MGHRA, CDR2 YSYEKL. The CDR3 loop is CASSLKGQGTYEQYF. The CDR3 DNA reads TGCGCCAGCAGTTTAAAGGGACAGGGGACCTACGAGCAGTACTTC.

This clone was recorded once. The genes are TRBV2 and TRBJ1-3; perhaps TRBD1 as D (5 bases). Germline values: CDR1 SNHLY, CDR2 FYNNEI. This CDR3 region has 15 residues. With 3 bases removed from V and 3 bases from J, the gap between germline ends came to 12 bases. The CDR3 here is CASSDGGFGGNTIYF. Written as DNA, the CDR3 is TGTGCCAGCAGTGACGGGGGGTTTGGTGGAAACACCATATATTTT.

The CDR3 DNA reads TGTGCCAGCAGTTTCAGGGGGCGGGGGACAGATACGCAGTATTTT. Residues: CASSFRGRGTDTQYF. The V and J genes are TRBV28 and TRBJ2-3; tentatively, D is TRBD1 (8 bases). V was trimmed by 3 bases and J by 3 bases, leaving 13 bases between them. Germline V gene sequence: CDR1 MDHEN, CDR2 SYDVKM. This CDR3 has 15 residues.

The chain uses TRBV7-6 and TRBJ2-3, with TRBD2 identical over 13 bases. With V trimmed by 5 bases and J by 2 bases, 4 bases remained unmatched. Germline V gene sequence: CDR1 SGHVS, CDR2 FNYEAQ. This CDR3 has 16 residues. The CDR3 DNA sequence: TGTGCCAGCAGCGCGACTAGCGGGGGGTACACAGATACGCAGTATTTT. Protein sequence: CASSATSGGYTDTQYF.

This chain uses TRBV9 with TRBJ2-3; 8 nucleotides agree with TRBD2. V gave up 4 bases and J gave up 0 bases; unmatched junction bases: 10. This CDR3 has 17 amino acids. Germline CDR1 reads SGDLS; CDR2 reads YYNGEE. The CDR3 nucleotides are TGTGCCAGCAGCATCAATATGGGGACTAGAAGCACAGATACGCAGTATTTT. Its protein product is CASSINMGTRSTDTQYF. Using reference TRBV9 and TRBJ2-3 for the parts outside the CDR3, the full variable domain is DSGVTQTPKHLITATGQRVTLRCSPRSGDLSVYWYQQSLDQGLQFLIQYYNGEERAKGNILERFSAQQFPDLHSELNLSSLELGDSALYFCASSINMGTRSTDTQYFGPGTRLTVL.

This clone showed up just once. The junction differs from germline at one of its ends, possibly a read error. The chain is built from TRBV12-3 or TRBV12-4 and TRBJ1-3, with 7 positions matching TRBD1. This CDR3 region has 12 residues. CDR3 nucleotide sequence: TGTGCCAGCAGTTTCTTCGGGGGGGACAGAAATTTT. Amino acid sequence: CASSFFGGDRNF.

The rearrangement links TRBV2 to TRBJ1-4; D is possibly TRBD1 (5 bases). V was pared by 3 bases and J by 7 bases, with 15 bases between. CDR3 length: 15 residues. In germline, CDR1 is SNHLY, CDR2 FYNNEI. The CDR3 loop reads CASSDVSGRGEKLFF. The DNA for the CDR3 is TGTGCCAGCAGTGATGTGTCAGGGCGAGGTGAAAAACTGTTTTTT.

This clone was picked up one time. The gene calls are TRBV24-1 and TRBJ2-1, with D possibly matching TRBD1 (6 bases). The CDR3 length is 14 residues. V dropped 6 bases and J dropped 2 bases, with 10 bases sitting between them. Looked up from germline, CDR1 is KGHDR and CDR2 is SFDVKD. This chain's CDR3 is CATSKQGPYNEQFF. Here the CDR3 DNA reads TGTGCCACCAGTAAACAGGGCCCCTACAATGAGCAGTTCTTC.

The V gene is TRBV9, the J gene TRBJ1-2; D perhaps matches TRBD1 (5 bases). CDR3 size: 15 residues. Germline CDR1 reads SGDLS; CDR2 reads YYNGEE. V lost 0 bases, J lost 3 bases, and 12 bases lay in between. The CDR3: CASSVAGRVDYGYTF. The CDR3 DNA follows: TGTGCCAGCAGCGTAGCAGGGAGGGTCGACTATGGCTACACCTTC.

This rearrangement joins TRBV10-3 to TRBJ2-7; 7 bases map to TRBD1. Germline V gene sequence: CDR1 ENHRY, CDR2 SYGVKD. V gave up 5 bases and J gave up 7 bases; unmatched junction bases: 11. The CDR3 runs 14 residues. CDR3: CAISNRQGGWEQYF. The CDR3 coding sequence is TGTGCCATCAGTAACAGACAGGGTGGCTGGGAGCAGTACTTC.

This clone is a singleton in its sample. The chain's CDR3 is CASSLAASSGNTIYF. As DNA, the CDR3 is TGTGCCAGCAGCTTAGCGGCCTCCTCTGGAAACACCATATATTTT. The chain recombines TRBV7-6 with TRBJ1-3; D ambiguous. Germline V gene sequence: CDR1 SGHVS, CDR2 FNYEAQ. The V and J ends lost 0 bases and 0 bases respectively, with 6 bases between them. The CDR3 is 15 amino acids.